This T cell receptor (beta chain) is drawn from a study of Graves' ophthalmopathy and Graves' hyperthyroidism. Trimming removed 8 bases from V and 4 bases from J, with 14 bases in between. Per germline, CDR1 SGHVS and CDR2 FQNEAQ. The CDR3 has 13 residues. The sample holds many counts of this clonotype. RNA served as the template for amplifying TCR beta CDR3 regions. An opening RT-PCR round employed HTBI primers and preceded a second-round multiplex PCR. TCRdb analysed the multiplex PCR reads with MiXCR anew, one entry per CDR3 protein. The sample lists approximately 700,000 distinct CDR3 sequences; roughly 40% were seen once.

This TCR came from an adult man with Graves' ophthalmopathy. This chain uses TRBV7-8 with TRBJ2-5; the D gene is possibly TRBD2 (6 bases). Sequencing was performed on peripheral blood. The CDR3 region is CASSSGVLETQYF. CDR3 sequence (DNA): TGTGCCAGCTCTTCGGGGGTCCTAGAGACCCAGTACTTC. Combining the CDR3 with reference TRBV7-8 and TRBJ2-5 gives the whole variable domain GAGVSQSPRYKVAKRGQDVALRCDPISGHVSLFWYQQALGQGPEFLTYFQNEAQLDKSGLPSDRFFAERPEGSVSTLKIQRTQQEDSAVYLCASSSGVLETQYFGPGTRLLVL.